This T cell receptor (beta chain) was recorded in a study of blood T cell repertoires in COVID-19. Study details: Sites in the United States, Italy and Spain provided acute and convalescent COVID-19 samples.

Clinical history as reported by participants underpinned cohort assignment. Germline V lookup: CDR1 SEHNR, CDR2 FQNEAQ (reference sequence). CDR3 length: 15 residues. The junction had 12 bases not matched to a gene; V was cut back by 7 bases and J by 8 bases. Per the authors' pipeline: Amplifying reference gene primers gave estimates of nucleated cell counts. The protocol was immunoSEQ multiplex PCR, while the TCRdb copy is restricted to in-frame clones and leaves out a portion. That table gives V, J and clone size, and the DNA gave D and trimming. The sample yields roughly 300,000 clones, 70% to 90% seen once.

The chain joins TRBV7-9 to TRBJ1-4, with TRBD1 matching over 8 bases. This sequence was found in a woman aged 18-29 years who had recovered from COVID-19. What was sequenced was PBMCs or T cells enriched from blood (not recorded which). The CDR3 region has the DNA TGTGCCAGCACGCCCCCCTCGGGGACAGGCGAAAAACTGTTTTTT. Translating gives CASTPPSGTGEKLFF.